This entry features one T cell receptor beta chain sequence. This sample is drawn from a study of blood T cell repertoires in COVID-19. Study-level information: The study drew acute and convalescent COVID-19 samples from the United States, Italy and Spain. Sample material is recorded as cDNA or gDNA derived from T cells, B-cell-depleted T cells, or PBMCs.

The trim removed 4 bases at V and 13 bases at J, leaving 17 bases unmatched. The CDR3 spans 15 residues. The germline CDR1 and CDR2 sequences are SNHLY and FYNNEI. Using immunoSEQ multiplex PCR, the repertoire was profiled, and TCRdb retains in-frame clones only, with some absent. The data contain under 250,000 clones, 85% to 90% of them singletons. The TCR sequence derives from a man in his fifties with COVID-19, enrolled during active disease. The J gene is TRBJ2-7, the V gene TRBV2; 9 nucleotides align to TRBD2. The sequenced sample was peripheral blood. The CDR3 DNA follows: TGTGCCAGCAGTGTTGGCCTAGCGGGACGGTCGGTAGGATACTTC. Protein sequence: CASSVGLAGRSVGYF.